These T cell receptor beta chains were read from a single sample in a study of preoperative IRX-2 immunotherapy in early breast cancer. Assay: immunoSEQ multiplex PCR; the TCRdb copy retains only in-frame clones and omits some. The sample contains more than 10,000 clones, roughly 88% of which appear only once. This sample was taken from a patient treated with IRX-2 immunotherapy. The receptors come from a human donor with breast cancer. Each CDR3 is given with its conserved first and last residue. D genes are given only for firm matches. Not all rows give a size; the values are once, few, many and, for expanded clones, a class.

TRBJ2-2 . TRBV10-2 TRBD2 CASSDPTWTSGAPNTGELFF TGCGCCAGCAGTGACCCTACTTGGACTAGCGGGGCCCCGAACACCGGGGAGCTGTTTTTT
TRBJ2-5 . TRBV9 . CASSVAGTVSYTQYF TGTGCCAGCAGCGTAGCTGGGACCGTGAGTTATACCCAGTACTTC
TRBJ1-3 . TRBV7-9 . CASSLVEAGRNTIYF TGTGCCAGCAGCTTAGTTGAGGCTGGGCGGAACACCATATATTTT
TRBJ1-6 . TRBV19 . CASSIGKGPYSPLHF TGTGCCAGTAGTATAGGCAAGGGTCCCTATTCACCCCTCCACTTT
TRBJ2-3 . TRBV12-5 . CASGSTDTQYF TGTGCTAGTGGGTCCACAGATACGCAGTATTTT
TRBJ2-3 few TRBV11-2 . CASSYKKGGEVTDTQYF TGTGCCAGCAGCTACAAAAAGGGGGGGGAGGTCACAGATACGCAGTATTTT
TRBJ2-1 once TRBV30 TRBD2 CAWSVHGGGSYNEQFF TGTGCCTGGAGTGTACATGGGGGGGGCTCCTACAATGAGCAGTTCTTC
TRBJ2-1 . TRBV5-1 TRBD2 CASSLSGGYYNEQFF TGCGCCAGCAGCTTAAGCGGGGGCTACTACAATGAGCAGTTCTTC
TRBJ1-1 . TRBV4-1 . CASSQDVGFGSRSVLNTEAFF TGCGCCAGCAGCCAAGACGTGGGATTTGGGTCCCGATCCGTCTTGAACACTGAAGCTTTCTTT
TRBJ1-2 . TRBV19 TRBD1 CASSQGGRAHGYTF TGTGCCAGTAGCCAGGGGGGACGGGCCCATGGCTACACCTTC
TRBJ1-1 . TRBV6-1 . CASSETNTEAFF TGTGCCAGCAGTGAAACGAACACTGAAGCTTTCTTT
TRBJ2-1 once TRBV27 TRBD2 CASSLDGGAEDEQFF TGTGCCAGCAGTTTAGACGGGGGGGCGGAGGATGAGCAGTTCTTC
TRBJ1-1 . TRBV6-5 . CASRTPLGGQTEAFF TGTGCCAGCAGAACCCCTTTGGGAGGGCAAACTGAAGCTTTCTTT
TRBJ2-3 . TRBV5-4 TRBD1 CASSYGTGGRDTQYF TGTGCCAGCAGCTACGGGACAGGGGGTAGAGATACGCAGTATTTT